These T cell receptor beta chains were read from a single sample in a study of T cell responses to AZD1222 COVID-19 vaccine. Some clones are missing from TCRdb's copy, which holds only in-frame ones; the method was immunoSEQ multiplex PCR. The sample includes 84,000 or so clones, 88% of them seen just once. The sequenced sample was peripheral blood, obtained on day 0 of MenACWY control vaccination. The receptor set was obtained from an adult in good health. Both conserved end residues are part of each CDR3. A D gene is named only where the DNA matches it firmly. Not every row has a clone size; where given, it reads once, few, many or a size class.

v_gene: TRBV27
abundance: .
d_gene: .
j_gene: TRBJ2-1
CDR3nt: TGTGCCAGCAGTCCCGCGGGGCGCCCCTACAATGAGCAGTTCTTC
CDR3aa: CASSPAGRPYNEQFF

v_gene: TRBV4-1
abundance: .
d_gene: .
j_gene: TRBJ1-5
CDR3nt: TGCGCCAGCAGCCAAGATAGCCGGGGCCATCAGCCCCAGCATTTT
CDR3aa: CASSQDSRGHQPQHF

v_gene: TRBV30
abundance: .
d_gene: .
j_gene: TRBJ1-5
CDR3nt: TGTGCCTGGAGCCGAGGGGGGGGCAATCAGCCCCAGCATTTT
CDR3aa: CAWSRGGGNQPQHF

v_gene: TRBV12-3/TRBV12-4
abundance: .
d_gene: TRBD1
j_gene: TRBJ1-4
CDR3nt: TGTGCCAGCAGGGAGGGGGCGTTTGAGAAACTGTTTTTT
CDR3aa: CASREGAFEKLFF

v_gene: TRBV11-2
abundance: .
d_gene: .
j_gene: TRBJ1-1
CDR3nt: TGTGCCAGCTCCTCCCCCATGAACACTGAAGCTTTCTTT
CDR3aa: CASSSPMNTEAFF

v_gene: TRBV4-1
abundance: .
d_gene: .
j_gene: TRBJ2-3
CDR3nt: TGCGCCAGCAGCCAAACAGATACGCAGTATTTT
CDR3aa: CASSQTDTQYF

v_gene: TRBV9
abundance: .
d_gene: .
j_gene: TRBJ1-1
CDR3nt: TGTGCCACCTCACGGGGGGGAATGAACACTGAAGCTTTCTTT
CDR3aa: CATSRGGMNTEAFF

v_gene: TRBV4-3
abundance: .
d_gene: TRBD1
j_gene: TRBJ1-1
CDR3nt: TGCGCCAGCAGCGGGGACAGGGGGACTGAAGCTTTCTTT
CDR3aa: CASSGDRGTEAFF

v_gene: TRBV18
abundance: .
d_gene: .
j_gene: TRBJ1-1
CDR3nt: TGTGCCAGCTCACCCTCGAGGGGTAGAAATTCGGTGAACACTGAAGCTTTCTTT
CDR3aa: CASSPSRGRNSVNTEAFF

v_gene: TRBV7-2
abundance: .
d_gene: TRBD1
j_gene: TRBJ2-2
CDR3nt: TGTGCCAGCAGCCCCCAGGGGGCTGTCGGGGAGCTGTTTTTT
CDR3aa: CASSPQGAVGELFF

v_gene: TRBV7-3
abundance: .
d_gene: TRBD1
j_gene: TRBJ1-6
CDR3nt: TGTGCCAGCAGCGCCGGGACAGGAGGACCCCTCCACTTT
CDR3aa: CASSAGTGGPLHF

v_gene: TRBV9
abundance: .
d_gene: .
j_gene: TRBJ2-2
CDR3nt: TGTGCCAGCAGTTTGAACACCGGGGAGCTGTTTTTT
CDR3aa: CASSLNTGELFF

v_gene: TRBV9
abundance: .
d_gene: TRBD1
j_gene: TRBJ2-2
CDR3nt: TGTGCCAGCAGCGTAGTCCGGACAGGGAACACCGGGGAGCTGTTTTTT
CDR3aa: CASSVVRTGNTGELFF

v_gene: TRBV6-6
abundance: .
d_gene: .
j_gene: TRBJ1-2
CDR3nt: TGTGCCAGCAGTTACTCTGGGGGATTGAACTATGGCTACACCTTC
CDR3aa: CASSYSGGLNYGYTF

v_gene: TRBV6-1
abundance: .
d_gene: .
j_gene: TRBJ1-6
CDR3nt: TGTGCCAGCAGTGAATCCCGGCCTACAGGGTTGAGGTCACCCCTCCACTTT
CDR3aa: CASSESRPTGLRSPLHF

v_gene: TRBV18
abundance: .
d_gene: TRBD1
j_gene: TRBJ1-2
CDR3nt: TGTGCCAGCTCACCGGACAGGGAATTTGGCTACACCTTC
CDR3aa: CASSPDREFGYTF

v_gene: TRBV3-1/TRBV3-2
abundance: .
d_gene: .
j_gene: TRBJ1-1
CDR3nt: TGTGCCAGCAGCCAGTCAGTGAACACTGAAGCTTTCTTT
CDR3aa: CASSQSVNTEAFF

v_gene: TRBV19
abundance: .
d_gene: .
j_gene: TRBJ1-5
CDR3nt: TGTGCCAGTAGTATGTCTAGCAATCAGCCCCAGCATTTT
CDR3aa: CASSMSSNQPQHF

v_gene: TRBV27
abundance: few
d_gene: .
j_gene: TRBJ2-2
CDR3nt: TGTGCCAGCAGTCCGTACACCGGGGAGCTGTTTTTT
CDR3aa: CASSPYTGELFF

v_gene: TRBV6-5
abundance: .
d_gene: .
j_gene: TRBJ2-3
CDR3nt: TGTGCCAGCAGTTACTCGGCAGGGCCAGATACGCAGTATTTT
CDR3aa: CASSYSAGPDTQYF

v_gene: TRBV2
abundance: once
d_gene: .
j_gene: TRBJ2-3
CDR3nt: TGTGCCAGCAAGGCGAGAGAAATCACAGATACGCAGTATTTT
CDR3aa: CASKAREITDTQYF

v_gene: TRBV29-1
abundance: .
d_gene: .
j_gene: TRBJ1-1
CDR3nt: TGCAGCGTTGGGAGTGCAGGGTCCCAGGGTAAAGCTTTCTTT
CDR3aa: CSVGSAGSQGKAFF

v_gene: TRBV7-3
abundance: .
d_gene: TRBD2
j_gene: TRBJ2-3
CDR3nt: TGTGCCAGCAGCAGAGCGGGGGGGCATACAGATACGCAGTATTTT
CDR3aa: CASSRAGGHTDTQYF

v_gene: TRBV3-1/TRBV3-2
abundance: .
d_gene: .
j_gene: TRBJ2-1
CDR3nt: TGTGCCAGCAGCCAAGAAATTTTCAATGAGCAGTTCTTC
CDR3aa: CASSQEIFNEQFF

v_gene: TRBV6-5
abundance: .
d_gene: TRBD1
j_gene: TRBJ2-7
CDR3nt: TGTGCCAGCAGTTACTCGCGGACAGGGGAGCTGGACGAGCAGTACTTC
CDR3aa: CASSYSRTGELDEQYF

v_gene: TRBV5-8
abundance: .
d_gene: TRBD2
j_gene: TRBJ2-7
CDR3nt: TGTGCCAGCAGCCCCGGGGATAGCGGGGTTTCCTACGAGCAGTACTTC
CDR3aa: CASSPGDSGVSYEQYF

v_gene: TRBV19
abundance: .
d_gene: TRBD2
j_gene: TRBJ2-3
CDR3nt: TGTGCCAGTAGTATGTGGGGGGGGAGTGCAGATACGCAGTATTTT
CDR3aa: CASSMWGGSADTQYF

v_gene: TRBV7-9
abundance: .
d_gene: .
j_gene: TRBJ1-2
CDR3nt: TGTGCCAGCACCCAGACAGTATATGGCTACACCTTC
CDR3aa: CASTQTVYGYTF

v_gene: TRBV6-4
abundance: .
d_gene: TRBD1
j_gene: TRBJ1-2
CDR3nt: TGTGCCAGCAGTGCTAATCCGGGACAGATTTATGGCTACACCTTC
CDR3aa: CASSANPGQIYGYTF

v_gene: TRBV4-3
abundance: .
d_gene: TRBD1
j_gene: TRBJ1-4
CDR3nt: TGCGCCAGCAGCCAGGATAGGACAGGGAATGAAAAACTGTTTTTT
CDR3aa: CASSQDRTGNEKLFF

v_gene: TRBV4-3
abundance: few
d_gene: .
j_gene: TRBJ2-3
CDR3nt: TGCGCCAGCAGCCAAGAGATGGGATTAAGCACAGATACGCAGTATTTT
CDR3aa: CASSQEMGLSTDTQYF